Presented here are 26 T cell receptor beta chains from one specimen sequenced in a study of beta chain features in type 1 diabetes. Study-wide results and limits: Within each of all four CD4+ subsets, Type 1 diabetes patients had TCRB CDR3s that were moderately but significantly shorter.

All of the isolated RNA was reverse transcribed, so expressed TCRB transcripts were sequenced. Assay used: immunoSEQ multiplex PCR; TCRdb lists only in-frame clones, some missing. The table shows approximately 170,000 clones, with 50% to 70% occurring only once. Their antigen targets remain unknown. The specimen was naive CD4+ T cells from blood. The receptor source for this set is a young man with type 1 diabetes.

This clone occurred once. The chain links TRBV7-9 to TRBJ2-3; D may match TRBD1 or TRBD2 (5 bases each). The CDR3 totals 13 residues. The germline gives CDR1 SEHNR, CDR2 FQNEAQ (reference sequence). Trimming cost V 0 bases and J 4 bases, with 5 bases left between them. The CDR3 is CASSLAGADTQYF. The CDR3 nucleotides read TGTGCCAGCAGCTTAGCGGGGGCAGATACGCAGTATTTT.

The CDR3 bases are TGTGCCTGGAGTGAACAGCAAGAGACCCAGTACTTC. It encodes CAWSEQQETQYF. V gene TRBV30 combines with J gene TRBJ2-5; D call uncertain. The CDR3 length is 12 residues. From germline, CDR1 is GTSNPN and CDR2 SVGIG (reference sequence). Trimming pared 1 base from V and 2 bases from J, leaving 5 bases between.

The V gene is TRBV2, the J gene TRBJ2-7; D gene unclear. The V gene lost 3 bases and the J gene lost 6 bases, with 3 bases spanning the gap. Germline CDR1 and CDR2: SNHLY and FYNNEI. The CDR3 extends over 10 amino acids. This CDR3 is CASSDIEQYF. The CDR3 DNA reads TGTGCCAGCAGTGATATCGAGCAGTACTTC.

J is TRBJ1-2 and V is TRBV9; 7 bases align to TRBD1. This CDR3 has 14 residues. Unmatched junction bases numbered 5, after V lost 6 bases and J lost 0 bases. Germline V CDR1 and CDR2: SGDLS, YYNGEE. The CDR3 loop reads CASNRDRANYGYTF. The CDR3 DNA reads TGTGCCAGCAACCGGGACAGAGCTAACTATGGCTACACCTTC.

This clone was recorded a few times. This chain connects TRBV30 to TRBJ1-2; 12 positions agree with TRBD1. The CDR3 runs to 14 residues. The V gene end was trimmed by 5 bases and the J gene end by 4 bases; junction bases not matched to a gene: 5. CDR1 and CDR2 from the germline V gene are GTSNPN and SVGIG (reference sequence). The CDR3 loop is CAWAGQGARYGYTF. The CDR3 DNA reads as TGTGCCTGGGCGGGACAGGGGGCCCGCTATGGCTACACCTTC.

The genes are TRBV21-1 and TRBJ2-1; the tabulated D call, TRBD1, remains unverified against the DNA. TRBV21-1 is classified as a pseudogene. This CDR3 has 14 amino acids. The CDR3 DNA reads TGTGCCAGCAGCAAACGTGGCAGGAACAATGAGCAGTTCTTC. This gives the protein CASSKRGRNNEQFF.

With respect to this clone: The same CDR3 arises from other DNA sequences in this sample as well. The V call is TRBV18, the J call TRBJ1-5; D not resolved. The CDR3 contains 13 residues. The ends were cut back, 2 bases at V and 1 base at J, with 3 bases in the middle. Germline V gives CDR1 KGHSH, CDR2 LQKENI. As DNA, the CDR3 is TGTGCCAGCTCACCAGGGAGCAATCAGCCCCAGCATTTT. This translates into CASSPGSNQPQHF. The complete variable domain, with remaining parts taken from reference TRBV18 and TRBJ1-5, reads NAGVMQNPRHLVRRRGQEARLRCSPMKGHSHVYWYRQLPEEGLKFMVYLQKENIIDESGMPKERFSAEFPKEGPSILRIQQVVRGDSAAYFCASSPGSNQPQHFGDGTRLSIL.

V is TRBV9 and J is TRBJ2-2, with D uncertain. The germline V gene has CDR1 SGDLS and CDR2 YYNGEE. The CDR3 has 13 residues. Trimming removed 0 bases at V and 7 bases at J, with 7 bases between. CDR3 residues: CASSVVAVGELFF. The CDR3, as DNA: TGTGCCAGCAGCGTAGTAGCCGTCGGGGAGCTGTTTTTT.

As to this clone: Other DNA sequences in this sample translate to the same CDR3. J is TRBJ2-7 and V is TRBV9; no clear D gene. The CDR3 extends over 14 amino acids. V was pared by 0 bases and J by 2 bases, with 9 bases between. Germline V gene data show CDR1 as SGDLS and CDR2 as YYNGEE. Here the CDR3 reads CASSVGPVTYEQYF. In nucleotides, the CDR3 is TGTGCCAGCAGCGTAGGCCCAGTCACCTACGAGCAGTACTTC. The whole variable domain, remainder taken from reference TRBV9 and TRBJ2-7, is DSGVTQTPKHLITATGQRVTLRCSPRSGDLSVYWYQQSLDQGLQFLIQYYNGEERAKGNILERFSAQQFPDLHSELNLSSLELGDSALYFCASSVGPVTYEQYFGPGTRLTVT.

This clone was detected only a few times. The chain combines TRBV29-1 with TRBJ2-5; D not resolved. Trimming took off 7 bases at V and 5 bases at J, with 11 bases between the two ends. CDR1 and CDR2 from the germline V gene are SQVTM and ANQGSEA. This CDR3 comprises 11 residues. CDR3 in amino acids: CSATSGETQYF. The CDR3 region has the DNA TGCAGCGCGACGAGTGGGGAGACCCAGTACTTC.

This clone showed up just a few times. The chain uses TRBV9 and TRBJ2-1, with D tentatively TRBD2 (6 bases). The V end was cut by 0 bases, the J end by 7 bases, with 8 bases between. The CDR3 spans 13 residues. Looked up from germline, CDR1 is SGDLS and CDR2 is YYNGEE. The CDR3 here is CASSVGAGNEQFF. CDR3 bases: TGTGCCAGCAGCGTAGGGGCGGGGAATGAGCAGTTCTTC. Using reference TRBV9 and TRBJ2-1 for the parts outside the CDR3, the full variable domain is DSGVTQTPKHLITATGQRVTLRCSPRSGDLSVYWYQQSLDQGLQFLIQYYNGEERAKGNILERFSAQQFPDLHSELNLSSLELGDSALYFCASSVGAGNEQFFGPGTRLTVL.

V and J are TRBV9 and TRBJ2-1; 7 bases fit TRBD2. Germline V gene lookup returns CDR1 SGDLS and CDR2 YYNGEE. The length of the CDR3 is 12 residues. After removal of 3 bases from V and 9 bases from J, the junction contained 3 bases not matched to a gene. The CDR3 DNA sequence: TGTGCCAGCAGCGCGAGCGGGGCTGAGCAGTTCTTC. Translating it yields CASSASGAEQFF.

CDR3 amino acids: CATRSYQETQYF. CDR3 sequence (DNA): TGTGCCACCCGATCGTACCAAGAGACCCAGTACTTC. The chain couples TRBV19 to TRBJ2-5, with D hard to call. CDR1 LNHDA and CDR2 SQIVND come from the germline V gene (reference sequence). V was pared by 10 bases and J by 0 bases, with 9 bases between. CDR3 length: 12 amino acids.

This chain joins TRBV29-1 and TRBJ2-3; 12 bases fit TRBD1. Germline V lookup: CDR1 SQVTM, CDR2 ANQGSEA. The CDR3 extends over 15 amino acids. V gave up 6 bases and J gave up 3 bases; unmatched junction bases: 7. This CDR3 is CSVTGTGGYTDTQYF. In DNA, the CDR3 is TGCAGCGTCACCGGGACAGGGGGCTATACAGATACGCAGTATTTT.

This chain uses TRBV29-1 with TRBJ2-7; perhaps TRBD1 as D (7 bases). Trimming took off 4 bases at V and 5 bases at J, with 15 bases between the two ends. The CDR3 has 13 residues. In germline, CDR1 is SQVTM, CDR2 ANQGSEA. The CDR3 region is CSVVWFRGDEQYF. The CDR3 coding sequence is TGCAGCGTTGTCTGGTTCAGGGGGGACGAGCAGTACTTC.

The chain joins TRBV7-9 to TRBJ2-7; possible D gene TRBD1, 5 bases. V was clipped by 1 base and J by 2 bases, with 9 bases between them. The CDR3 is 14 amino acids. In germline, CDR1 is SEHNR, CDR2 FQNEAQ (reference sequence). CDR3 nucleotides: TGTGCCAGCAGCTTAGGGGCAGGGCCCTACGAGCAGTACTTC. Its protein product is CASSLGAGPYEQYF.

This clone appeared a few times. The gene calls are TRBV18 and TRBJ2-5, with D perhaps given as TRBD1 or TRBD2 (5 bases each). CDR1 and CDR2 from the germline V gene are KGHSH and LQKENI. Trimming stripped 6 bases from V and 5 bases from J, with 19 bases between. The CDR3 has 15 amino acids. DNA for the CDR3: TGTGCCAGCTCCACCCCGGGACCTCCGGGGGAGACCCAGTACTTC. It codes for CASSTPGPPGETQYF. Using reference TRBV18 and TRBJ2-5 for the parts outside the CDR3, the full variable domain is NAGVMQNPRHLVRRRGQEARLRCSPMKGHSHVYWYRQLPEEGLKFMVYLQKENIIDESGMPKERFSAEFPKEGPSILRIQQVVRGDSAAYFCASSTPGPPGETQYFGPGTRLLVL.

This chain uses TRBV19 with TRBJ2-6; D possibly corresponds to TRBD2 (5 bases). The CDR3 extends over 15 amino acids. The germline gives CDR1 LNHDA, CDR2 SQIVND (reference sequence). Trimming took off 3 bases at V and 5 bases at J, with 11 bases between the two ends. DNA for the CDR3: TGTGCCAGTAGTATGTTGGACTCCCGGGCCAACGTCCTGACTTTC. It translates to CASSMLDSRANVLTF. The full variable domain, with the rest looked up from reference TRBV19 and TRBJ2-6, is DGGITQSPKYLFRKEGQNVTLSCEQNLNHDAMYWYRQDPGQGLRLIYYSQIVNDFQKGDIAEGYSVSREKKESFPLTVTSAQKNPTAFYLCASSMLDSRANVLTFGAGSRLTVL.

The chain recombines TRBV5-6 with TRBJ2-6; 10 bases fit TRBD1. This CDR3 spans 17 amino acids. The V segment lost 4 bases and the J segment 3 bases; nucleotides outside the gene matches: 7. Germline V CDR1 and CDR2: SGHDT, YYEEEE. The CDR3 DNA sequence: TGTGCCAGCAGCCCCGGGACAGGGGAACTTGGGGCCAACGTCCTGACTTTC. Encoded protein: CASSPGTGELGANVLTF.

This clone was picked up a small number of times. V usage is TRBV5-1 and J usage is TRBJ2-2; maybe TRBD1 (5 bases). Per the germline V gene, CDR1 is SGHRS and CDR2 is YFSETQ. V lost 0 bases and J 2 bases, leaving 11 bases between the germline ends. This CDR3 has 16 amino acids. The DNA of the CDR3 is TGCGCCAGCAGCTTGGCTTCCCAGGGAAACACCGGGGAGCTGTTTTTT. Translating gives CASSLASQGNTGELFF.

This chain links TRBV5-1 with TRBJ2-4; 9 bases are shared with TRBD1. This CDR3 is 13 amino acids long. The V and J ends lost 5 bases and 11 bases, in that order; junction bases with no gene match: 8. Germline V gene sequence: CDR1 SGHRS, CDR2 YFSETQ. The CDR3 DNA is TGCGCCAGCAGGCCCGGGACAGGGAAGGTTCAGTACTTC. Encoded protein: CASRPGTGKVQYF.

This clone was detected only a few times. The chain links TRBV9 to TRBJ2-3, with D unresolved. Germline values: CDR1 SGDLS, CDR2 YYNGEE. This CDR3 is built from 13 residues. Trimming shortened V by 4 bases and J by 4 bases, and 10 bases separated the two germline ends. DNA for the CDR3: TGTGCCAGCAGCAGCTATGTGGCAGATACGCAGTATTTT. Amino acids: CASSSYVADTQYF.

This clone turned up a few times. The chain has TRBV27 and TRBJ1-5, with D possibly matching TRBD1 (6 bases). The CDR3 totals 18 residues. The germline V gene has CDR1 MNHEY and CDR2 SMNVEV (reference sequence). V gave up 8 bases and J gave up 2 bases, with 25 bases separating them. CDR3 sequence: CASVVDRRKLIGNQPQHF. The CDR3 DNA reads TGTGCCAGCGTAGTGGACAGACGAAAGTTGATTGGCAATCAGCCCCAGCATTTT.

The CDR3 bases are TGTGCCAGCAGCCAACAGGAGTTCTCTGGAAACACCATATATTTT. As protein: CASSQQEFSGNTIYF. This rearrangement joins TRBV7-9 to TRBJ1-3; D perhaps matches TRBD1 (5 bases). V lost 5 bases, J lost 0 bases, and 11 bases lay in between. Germline lookup yields CDR1 SEHNR and CDR2 FQNEAQ (reference sequence). This CDR3 is 15 amino acids long.

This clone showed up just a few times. The CDR3 DNA reads TGTGCCAGCAGCGACCACAATGAGCAGTTCTTC. Encoded protein: CASSDHNEQFF. The chain couples TRBV9 to TRBJ2-1; D is unresolved. Germline CDR1 and CDR2: SGDLS and YYNGEE. The ends were cut back, 3 bases at V and 5 bases at J, with 3 bases in the middle. This CDR3 comprises 11 residues.

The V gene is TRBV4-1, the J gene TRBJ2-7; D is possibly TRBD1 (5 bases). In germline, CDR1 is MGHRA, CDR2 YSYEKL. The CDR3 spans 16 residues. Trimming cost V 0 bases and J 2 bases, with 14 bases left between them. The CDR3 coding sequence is TGCGCCAGCAGCCAAGATATGACAGTCATTCCCTACGAGCAGTACTTC. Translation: CASSQDMTVIPYEQYF.